The text below deals with one TCR beta chain. These data belong to a study of T-cell memory formation after mild COVID-19. Across the whole study: Clusters of TCRs were largely donor specific.

A 5'RACE reaction primed in the constant segment made cDNA libraries of TCR alpha and TCR beta, and these carried sample barcodes and UMIs. Using its own MiXCR run on the 5' RACE reads, TCRdb lists one record per CDR3 protein. The data show around 160,000 distinct CDR3 sequences, around a tenth seen once. CDR3 length: 15 residues. Germline V CDR1 and CDR2: MNHEY, SMNVEV (reference sequence). V dropped 0 bases and J dropped 7 bases, with 16 bases sitting between them. The sample comprised PBMCs or a T cell subset sorted from them (not recorded which). This receptor was taken from a man between 18 and 35 years old who had mild COVID-19 (a few samples of this study predate the infection). Cell type and time point are not known. The chain carries TRBV27 and TRBJ2-7; the D gene is possibly TRBD2 (6 bases). The CDR3: CASSLSVDGGEEQYF. The CDR3 region has the DNA TGTGCCAGCAGTTTATCGGTAGATGGAGGGGAAGAGCAGTACTTC.